The 20 T cell receptor beta chains below were found in one sample sequenced in a study of blood T cell repertoires in COVID-19. Sequenced by immunoSEQ multiplex PCR; TCRdb stores in-frame clones only, minus some. The sample yields more than 95,000 clones, approximately 88% seen once. Specimen: peripheral blood. These receptors were taken from a woman aged 60 to 75 with acute or convalescent COVID-19.

V gene TRBV6-5 combines with J gene TRBJ1-2; TRBD1 might be the D (6 bases). V was trimmed by 4 bases and J by 7 bases, leaving 10 bases between them. Germline loops: CDR1 MNHEY, CDR2 SVGAGI. The CDR3 is made up of 12 amino acids. CDR3 protein: CASSSTGPGYTF. The CDR3 region has the DNA TGTGCCAGCAGTTCTACAGGGCCTGGCTACACCTTC.

The V call is TRBV15, the J call TRBJ2-1; 8 bases fit TRBD2. The germline V gene encodes CDR1 LNHNV and CDR2 YYDKDF (reference sequence). Trimming cost V 0 bases and J 4 bases; bases outside gene matches: 8. The CDR3 sequence is 17 residues long. CDR3 amino acids: CATSRDRVTSVYNEQFF. DNA of the CDR3: TGTGCCACCAGCAGAGATCGGGTGACTAGCGTATACAATGAGCAGTTCTTC.

The chain employs TRBV30 and TRBJ2-1; D gene uncertain. This CDR3 spans 11 amino acids. Trimming pared 2 bases from V and 7 bases from J, leaving 6 bases between. Germline V gene lookup returns CDR1 GTSNPN and CDR2 SVGIG (reference sequence). The CDR3 is CAWSPRNEQFF. For the CDR3, the DNA is TGTGCCTGGAGTCCGCGTAATGAGCAGTTCTTC. The full variable domain, rest sourced from reference TRBV30 and TRBJ2-1, is SQTIHQWPATLVQPVGSPLSLECTVEGTSNPNLYWYRQAAGRGLQLLFYSVGIGQISSEVPQNLSASRPQDRQFILSSKKLLLSDSGFYLCAWSPRNEQFFGPGTRLTVL.

The chain is built from TRBV4-2 and TRBJ1-5; D possibly corresponds to TRBD1 (6 bases). Trimming pared 3 bases from V and 0 bases from J, leaving 18 bases between. Looked up from germline, CDR1 is LGHNA and CDR2 is YNFKEQ. The CDR3 is 18 amino acids. The CDR3 protein is CASSHGDMISNSNQPQHF. CDR3 nucleotide sequence: TGTGCCAGCAGCCATGGGGACATGATTTCTAATAGCAATCAGCCCCAGCATTTT.

This clone was seen only a few times. This chain joins TRBV7-8 and TRBJ1-6; D unclear. From germline, CDR1 is SGHVS and CDR2 FQNEAQ. V lost 8 bases to trimming and J lost 5 bases, with 7 bases between them. CDR3 length: 12 residues. In DNA form, the CDR3 reads TGTGCCAGCGGCACCGATAATTCACCCCTCCACTTT. It translates to CASGTDNSPLHF.

The rearrangement uses TRBV7-2 and TRBJ1-1; possibly TRBD1 for D (5 bases). The CDR3 has 15 amino acids. Germline loops: CDR1 SGHTA, CDR2 FQGNSA. The germline V and J ends were trimmed by 6 bases and 2 bases, with 16 bases remaining between them. CDR3 DNA: TGTGCCAGCAGGCGGGACTTCTCCGCAAACACTGAAGCTTTCTTT. Its protein is CASRRDFSANTEAFF.

V gene TRBV15 combines with J gene TRBJ2-1; no definite D call. CDR1 is LNHNV, CDR2 YYDKDF, per germline (reference sequence). CDR3 size: 10 residues. As DNA, the CDR3 is TGTAAGGAGCTCTACAATGAGCAGTTCTTC. It is translated as CKELYNEQFF.

V and J are TRBV24-1 and TRBJ1-4; 9 nucleotides agree with TRBD1. V was clipped by 7 bases and J by 6 bases; unmatched bases: 5. The CDR3 is 14 residues long. Per the germline V gene, CDR1 is KGHDR and CDR2 is SFDVKD. The CDR3 here is CATRETGGDEKLFF. As DNA, the CDR3 is TGTGCCACCAGAGAGACAGGGGGGGATGAAAAACTGTTTTTT.

The chain is built from TRBV5-4 and TRBJ1-5; 8 positions agree with TRBD1. The germline CDR1 and CDR2 sequences are SGHNT and YYREEE (reference sequence). The CDR3 loop spans 15 amino acids. V lost 0 bases and J lost 8; bases outside the gene matches: 7. The DNA for the CDR3 is TGTGCCAGCAGCTTGGGAGGGACAGGAGAAAAGCCCCAGCATTTT. Protein: CASSLGGTGEKPQHF.

V usage is TRBV29-1 and J usage is TRBJ1-1, with D perhaps TRBD1 (6 bases). This CDR3 has 15 amino acids. Deletions cut 6 bases from V and 0 bases from J, with 17 bases between. CDR1 is SQVTM and CDR2 is ANQGSEA in the germline V gene. The CDR3 protein is CSVPRGSGLNTEAFF. CDR3 bases: TGCAGCGTGCCCAGGGGCTCGGGTTTGAACACTGAAGCTTTCTTT. The whole variable domain, filled in from reference TRBV29-1 and TRBJ1-1, reads SAVISQKPSRDICQRGTSLTIQCQVDSQVTMMFWYRQQPGQSLTLIATANQGSEATYESGFVIDKFPISRPNLTFSTLTVSNMSPEDSSIYLCSVPRGSGLNTEAFFGQGTRLTVV.

CDR3 sequence reads: CASSQEQGSSYNEQFF. The CDR3 bases are TGCGCCAGCAGCCAAGAACAGGGTTCATCCTACAATGAGCAGTTCTTC. The J gene is TRBJ2-1, the V gene TRBV4-1; D is perhaps TRBD1 (6 bases). CDR1 and CDR2 from the germline V gene are MGHRA and YSYEKL. Trimming removed 0 bases from V and 1 base from J, with 10 bases in between. The CDR3 is made up of 16 amino acids.

V is TRBV11-2 and J is TRBJ2-3; D unresolved. Trimming cost V 5 bases and J 0 bases, with 12 bases left between them. The length of the CDR3 is 15 residues. CDR1 is SGHAT and CDR2 is FQNNGV in the germline V gene. CDR3 DNA sequence: TGTGCCAGCAGCCCTACGGGTTCTAGCACAGATACGCAGTATTTT. Translated: CASSPTGSSTDTQYF.

Only one count was recorded for this clone. This sequence joins TRBV7-2 and TRBJ1-1, with D uncertain. This CDR3 contains 12 residues. The germline V gene has CDR1 SGHTA and CDR2 FQGNSA. V was trimmed by 5 bases and J by 7 bases, leaving 11 bases between them. CDR3: CASSPRELEAFF. Here the CDR3 DNA reads TGTGCCAGCAGCCCCCGGGAGCTTGAAGCTTTCTTT.

The V gene is TRBV29-1, the J gene TRBJ1-1; 9 bases are a match to TRBD1. The V segment lost 6 bases and the J segment 5 bases; nucleotides outside the gene matches: 1. CDR3 size: 11 residues. Germline V gives CDR1 SQVTM, CDR2 ANQGSEA. The CDR3 region is CSVTGGTEAFF. The CDR3 DNA reads as TGCAGCGTGACAGGGGGTACTGAAGCTTTCTTT.

The chain joins TRBV4-1 to TRBJ1-4; D might be TRBD1 (5 bases). The CDR3 runs to 18 residues. The V gene's germline CDR1 is MGHRA and CDR2 YSYEKL. Trimming removed 1 base at V and 7 bases at J, with 22 bases between. In nucleotides, the CDR3 is TGCGCCAGCAGCCAAGTGGGGCGCCGAGGGTTGGGAGGTGAAAAACTGTTTTTT. It codes for CASSQVGRRGLGGEKLFF.

Details on this clone: Here the CDR3 omits its conserved ending phenylalanine or tryptophan, so a read error is the likely source. The chain joins TRBV6-5 to TRBJ1-1; 7 bases line up with TRBD1. J gave up 9 bases and V 4 bases, and 8 bases lay outside the gene matches. From germline, CDR1 is MNHEY and CDR2 SVGAGI. CDR3 size: 13 residues. Here the CDR3 DNA reads TGTGCCAGCAGTTTGACAGGGACCCTCCAAGCTTTCTGT. Its protein is CASSLTGTLQAFC.

Only a few counts were recorded for this clone. The chain recombines TRBV5-1 with TRBJ1-1; the D is unclear. CDR1 SGHRS and CDR2 YFSETQ come from the germline V gene. V was clipped by 0 bases and J by 6 bases, with 12 bases between them. The length of the CDR3 is 14 residues. The CDR3 region has the DNA TGCGCCAGCAGCTTGGCTGGTCAGTCCTCTGAAGCTTTCTTT. Amino acid sequence: CASSLAGQSSEAFF.

The chain has TRBV11-2 and TRBJ2-1; D not certain. CDR3 length: 16 amino acids. CDR1 is SGHAT, CDR2 FQNNGV, per germline. Trimming cost V 3 bases and J 0 bases, with 12 bases left between them. This CDR3 reads CASSLNSETSYNEQFF. In DNA, the CDR3 is TGTGCCAGCAGCTTGAATTCGGAGACCTCCTACAATGAGCAGTTCTTC.

This clone was observed a few times. The chain combines TRBV5-1 with TRBJ1-1; D uncertain. This CDR3 has 13 residues. Germline V gene sequence: CDR1 SGHRS, CDR2 YFSETQ. Trimming took 4 bases from V and 2 from J, leaving 9 bases between them. CDR3 in amino acids: CASSPSANTEAFF. The DNA of the CDR3 is TGCGCCAGCAGCCCCAGCGCTAACACTGAAGCTTTCTTT.

This clone was seen a single time. The chain is built from TRBV6-5 and TRBJ1-1; D unresolved. Trimming took off 0 bases at V and 1 base at J, with 12 bases between the two ends. This CDR3 region has 16 residues. Germline lookup yields CDR1 MNHEY and CDR2 SVGAGI. The chain's CDR3 is CASSYSRGLTNTEAFF. CDR3 coding DNA: TGTGCCAGCAGTTACTCGAGAGGGTTAACGAACACTGAAGCTTTCTTT.